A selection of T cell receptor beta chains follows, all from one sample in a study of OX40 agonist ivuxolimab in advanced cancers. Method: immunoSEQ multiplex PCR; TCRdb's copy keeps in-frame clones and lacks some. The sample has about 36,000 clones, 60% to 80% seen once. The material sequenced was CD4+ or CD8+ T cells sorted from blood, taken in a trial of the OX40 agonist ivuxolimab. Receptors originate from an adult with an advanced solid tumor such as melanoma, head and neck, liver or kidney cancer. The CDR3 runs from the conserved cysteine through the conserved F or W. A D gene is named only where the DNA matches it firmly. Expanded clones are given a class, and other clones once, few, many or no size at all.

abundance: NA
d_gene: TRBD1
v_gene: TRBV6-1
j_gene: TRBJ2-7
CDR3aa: CASSEFWTGSYEQYF
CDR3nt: TGTGCCAGCAGTGAATTTTGGACAGGCTCCTACGAGCAGTACTTC

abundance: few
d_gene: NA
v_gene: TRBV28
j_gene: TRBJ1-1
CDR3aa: CASRAGRNTEAFF
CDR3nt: TGTGCCAGCAGAGCCGGACGAAACACTGAAGCTTTCTTT

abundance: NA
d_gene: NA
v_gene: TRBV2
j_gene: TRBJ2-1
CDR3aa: CASRQVQSNEQFF
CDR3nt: TGTGCCAGCAGGCAGGTCCAGTCGAATGAGCAGTTCTTC

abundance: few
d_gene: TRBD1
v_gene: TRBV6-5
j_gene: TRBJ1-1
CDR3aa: CASSRDRGVAFF
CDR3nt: TGTGCCAGCAGTCGAGACAGGGGAGTAGCTTTCTTT

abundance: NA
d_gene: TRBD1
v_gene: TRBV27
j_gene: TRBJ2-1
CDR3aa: CASSINTGVEQFF
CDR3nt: TGTGCCAGCAGTATAAACACAGGGGTTGAGCAGTTCTTC

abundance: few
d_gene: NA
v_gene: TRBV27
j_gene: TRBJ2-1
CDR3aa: CASSRIGANEQFF
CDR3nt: TGTGCCAGCAGCCGAATAGGGGCTAATGAGCAGTTCTTC

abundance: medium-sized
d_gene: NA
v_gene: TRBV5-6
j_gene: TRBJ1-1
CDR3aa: CASSFGYTEAFF
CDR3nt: TGTGCCAGCAGCTTTGGGTACACTGAAGCTTTCTTT

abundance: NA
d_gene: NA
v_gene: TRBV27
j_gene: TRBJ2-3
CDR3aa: CASTKLAASTDTQYF
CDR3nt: TGTGCCAGCACGAAGCTAGCAGCTAGCACAGATACGCAGTATTTT

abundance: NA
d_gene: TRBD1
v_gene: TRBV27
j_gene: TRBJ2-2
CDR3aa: CASTGTGGLAGELFF
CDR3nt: TGTGCCAGTACCGGGACAGGGGGTTTGGCCGGGGAGCTGTTTTTT

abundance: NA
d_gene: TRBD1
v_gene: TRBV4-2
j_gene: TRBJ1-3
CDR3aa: CASSQEEGQGTGNTIYF
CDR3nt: TGTGCCAGCAGCCAAGAAGAGGGACAGGGGACTGGAAACACCATATATTTT

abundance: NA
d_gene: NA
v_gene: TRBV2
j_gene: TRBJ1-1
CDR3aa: CASTDNTEAFF
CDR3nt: TGTGCCAGTACAGATAACACTGAAGCTTTCTTT

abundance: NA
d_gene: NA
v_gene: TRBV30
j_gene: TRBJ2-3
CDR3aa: CAWSLGTPGSTTDTQYF
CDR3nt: TGTGCCTGGAGTTTAGGGACGCCTGGATCGACTACAGATACGCAGTATTTT

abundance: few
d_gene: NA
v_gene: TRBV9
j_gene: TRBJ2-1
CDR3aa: CASSVGNGASVYNEQFF
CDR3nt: TGTGCCAGCAGCGTAGGGAATGGGGCTAGCGTGTACAATGAGCAGTTCTTC

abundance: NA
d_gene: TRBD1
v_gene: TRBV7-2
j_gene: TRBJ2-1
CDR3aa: CASSRRGHLENLYNEQFF
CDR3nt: TGTGCCAGCAGCCGCAGGGGGCATCTAGAGAATCTTTACAATGAGCAGTTCTTC

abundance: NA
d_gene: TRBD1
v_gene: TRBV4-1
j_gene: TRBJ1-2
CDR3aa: CASSLGQGGYGYTF
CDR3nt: TGCGCCAGCAGCCTCGGACAGGGGGGCTATGGCTACACCTTC

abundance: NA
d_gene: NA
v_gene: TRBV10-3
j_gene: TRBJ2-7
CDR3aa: CAISERGGYEQYF
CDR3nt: TGTGCCATCAGTGAGCGAGGGGGATACGAGCAGTACTTC

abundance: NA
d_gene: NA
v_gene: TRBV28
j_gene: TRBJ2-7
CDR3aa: CASSFTSNYEQYF
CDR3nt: TGTGCCAGCAGTTTTACCTCTAACTACGAGCAGTACTTC

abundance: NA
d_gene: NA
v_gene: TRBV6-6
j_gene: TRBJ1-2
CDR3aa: CASSQTVLYGYTF
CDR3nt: TGTGCCAGCAGCCAGACAGTTCTCTATGGCTACACCTTC

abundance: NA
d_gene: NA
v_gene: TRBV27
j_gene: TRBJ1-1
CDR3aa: CASSLSLAGTTEAFF
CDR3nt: TGTGCCAGCAGTTTATCGTTGGCAGGGACCACTGAAGCTTTCTTT

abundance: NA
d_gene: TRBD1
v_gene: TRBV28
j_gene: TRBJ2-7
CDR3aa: CASSPLRDRVVEQYF
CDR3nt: TGTGCCAGCAGTCCGCTCCGGGACAGGGTGGTGGAGCAGTACTTC

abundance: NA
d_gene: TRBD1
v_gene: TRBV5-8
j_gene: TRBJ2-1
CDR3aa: CASSLTGGVYNEQFF
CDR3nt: TGTGCCAGCAGCTTGACAGGGGGAGTTTACAATGAGCAGTTCTTC

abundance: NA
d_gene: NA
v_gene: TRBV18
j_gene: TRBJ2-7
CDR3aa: CASSPDRNFPYEQYF
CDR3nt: TGTGCCAGCTCACCGGACAGAAACTTCCCATACGAGCAGTACTTC

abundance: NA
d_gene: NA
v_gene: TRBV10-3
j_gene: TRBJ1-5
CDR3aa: CAISESEVTGDQPQHF
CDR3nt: TGTGCCATCAGTGAGTCGGAGGTGACAGGTGATCAGCCCCAGCATTTT

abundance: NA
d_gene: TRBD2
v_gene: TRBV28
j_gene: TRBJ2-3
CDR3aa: CASSGGLAGITDTQYF
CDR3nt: TGTGCCAGCAGTGGGGGACTAGCGGGCATCACAGATACGCAGTATTTT

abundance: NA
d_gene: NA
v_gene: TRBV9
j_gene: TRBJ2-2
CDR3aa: CASSVEPLNTGELFF
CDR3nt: TGTGCCAGCAGCGTCGAGCCTTTGAACACCGGGGAGCTGTTTTTT

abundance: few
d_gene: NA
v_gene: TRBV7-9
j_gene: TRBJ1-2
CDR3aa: CASQDDGGYYGYTF
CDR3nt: TGTGCCAGCCAGGATGACGGGGGTTACTATGGCTACACCTTC

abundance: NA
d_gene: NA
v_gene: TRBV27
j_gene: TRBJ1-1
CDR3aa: CASSSSRIRFLNTEAFF
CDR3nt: TGTGCCAGCAGTTCTAGCCGGATACGATTTCTGAACACTGAAGCTTTCTTT

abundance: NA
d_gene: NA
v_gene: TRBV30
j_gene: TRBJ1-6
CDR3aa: CAWSVGLDRASYNSPLHF
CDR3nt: TGTGCCTGGAGTGTAGGATTGGACAGAGCCTCCTATAATTCACCCCTCCACTTT

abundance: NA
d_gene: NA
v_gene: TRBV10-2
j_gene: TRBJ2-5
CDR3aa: CASSESRERETQYF
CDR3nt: TGCGCCAGCAGTGAGTCCAGAGAGCGAGAGACCCAGTACTTC

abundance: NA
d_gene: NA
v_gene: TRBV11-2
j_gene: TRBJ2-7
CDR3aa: CASSLGASLFSYEQYF
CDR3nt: TGTGCCAGCAGCTTAGGGGCCAGTTTGTTCTCCTACGAGCAGTACTTC

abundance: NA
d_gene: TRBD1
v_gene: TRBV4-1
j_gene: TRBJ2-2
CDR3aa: CASSQEQAGGSGELFF
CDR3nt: TGCGCCAGCAGCCAAGAACAGGCAGGGGGCTCCGGGGAGCTGTTTTTT

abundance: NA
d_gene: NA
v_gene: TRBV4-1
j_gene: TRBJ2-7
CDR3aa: CASSQDSPYEQYF
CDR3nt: TGCGCCAGCAGCCAAGACAGCCCCTACGAGCAGTACTTC